The 5 T cell receptor beta chains below were found in one sample sequenced in a study of beta chain features in type 1 diabetes. Isolated RNA was reverse transcribed in full, so expressed TCRB transcripts were sequenced. The protocol was immunoSEQ multiplex PCR, while the TCRdb copy is restricted to in-frame clones and leaves out a portion. The table shows 900,000 or so clones, with 15% to 20% occurring only once. Input material: naive CD4+ T cells from blood. Source of these receptors: a young woman in good health.

This chain links TRBV9 with TRBJ2-3; D ambiguous. Trimming removed 0 bases from V and 6 bases from J, with 8 bases in between. The CDR3 sequence is 13 residues long. CDR1 is SGDLS, CDR2 YYNGEE, per germline. Here the CDR3 reads CASSVDRRDTQYF. The DNA for the CDR3 is TGTGCCAGCAGCGTAGATCGAAGGGATACGCAGTATTTT.

The genes are TRBV28 and TRBJ2-4, with D perhaps TRBD2 (6 bases). The CDR3 loop spans 14 amino acids. From germline, CDR1 is MDHEN and CDR2 SYDVKM. V lost 1 base and J 9 bases, leaving 13 bases between the germline ends. The CDR3 DNA follows: TGTGCCAGCAGTTTATCCTCGGGGGAGCGCATTCAGTACTTC. Translated, it gives CASSLSSGERIQYF. Complete variable domain (other parts from reference TRBV28 and TRBJ2-4): DVKVTQSSRYLVKRTGEKVFLECVQDMDHENMFWYRQDPGLGLRLIYFSYDVKMKEKGDIPEGYSVSREKKERFSLILESASTNQTSMYLCASSLSSGERIQYFGAGTRLSVL.

This clone has more than one count but fewer than ten. This chain uses TRBV27 with TRBJ2-7; 7 positions agree with TRBD2. Losses at the gene ends were 6 bases for V and 3 bases for J; bases not matched to a gene: 5. This CDR3 is built from 13 residues. The germline V gene encodes CDR1 MNHEY and CDR2 SMNVEV (reference sequence). CDR3 nucleotides: TGTGCCAGCAGCGGGACTACCAGCTACGAGCAGTACTTC. It encodes CASSGTTSYEQYF.

The CDR3 region has the DNA TGTGCCAGCAGCTTCCAACAGAACAATGAGCAGTTCTTC. This gives the protein CASSFQQNNEQFF. This chain joins TRBV7-9 and TRBJ2-1; no definite D call. CDR1 SEHNR and CDR2 FQNEAQ come from the germline V gene (reference sequence). The ends were cut back, 3 bases at V and 5 bases at J, with 8 bases in the middle. The CDR3 has 13 residues.

The chain joins TRBV7-8 to TRBJ1-4; no firm D call. The CDR3 length is 16 residues. From germline, CDR1 is SGHVS and CDR2 FQNEAQ. V was trimmed by 2 bases and J by 7 bases, leaving 17 bases between them. The CDR3, as DNA: TGTGCCAGCAGCTTAAATTCCCCCGGCGGCGGTGAAAAACTGTTTTTT. It encodes CASSLNSPGGGEKLFF.